These T cell receptor beta chains were read from a single sample in a study of graft-versus-host responses after intestinal transplantation. The method was immunoSEQ multiplex PCR; TCRdb's version includes in-frame clones alone and lacks a portion of them. The sample yields over 65,000 clones, 85% to 95% seen once. Their antigen targets remain unknown. The sequenced sample was unstimulated CD8+ T cells sorted from spleen or lymph node cells, obtained before transplant. The receptors were sampled from a human donor who was the organ donor for an intestinal transplant. CDR3s include the opening cysteine and the closing phenylalanine or tryptophan. Fields, in order: V gene, J gene, D gene, clone size, CDR3 DNA, CDR3 protein. A D gene is named only where the DNA matches it firmly. Rows give clone size only sometimes, using once, few, many, or a class for an expanded clone.

TRBV11-2	TRBJ2-1	NA	NA	TGTGCCAGCAGCGTCGGCCTGAGCTCCTACAATGAGCAGTTCTTC	CASSVGLSSYNEQFF
TRBV7-3	TRBJ2-1	NA	once	TGTGCCAGCAGCGAATGGGGTAACAATGAGCAGTTCTTC	CASSEWGNNEQFF
TRBV5-1	TRBJ2-7	NA	NA	TGCGCCAGCAGCCCGGGACCGATTTACGAGCAGTACTTC	CASSPGPIYEQYF
TRBV7-3	TRBJ1-5	NA	NA	TGTGCCAGCAGCCCACAGATGGGTGGCAATCAGCCCCAGCATTTT	CASSPQMGGNQPQHF
TRBV4-1	TRBJ1-2	NA	NA	TGCGCCAGCAGCCAAGAAGTGGCGACAGAATACTATGGCTACACCTTC	CASSQEVATEYYGYTF
TRBV19	TRBJ1-5	NA	NA	TGTGCCAGTAGTGTAACGGGTTCCTGGGGTCAGCCCCAGCATTTT	CASSVTGSWGQPQHF
TRBV11-3	TRBJ2-1	NA	NA	TGTGCCAGCAGCTTAGAAGGGGTAACGGGTGTGCAGTTCTTC	CASSLEGVTGVQFF
TRBV19	TRBJ1-1	TRBD1	NA	TGTGCCAGTAGGGACCCCGACAGGGGCCCTGAAGCTTTCTTT	CASRDPDRGPEAFF
TRBV6-1	TRBJ2-1	TRBD2	NA	TGTGCCAGCAGCGGGGGGACTATGGGTAACAATGAGCAGTTCTTC	CASSGGTMGNNEQFF
TRBV27	TRBJ2-3	NA	few	TGTGCCAGCAGTTTATCGAGGGGGGTGCGGAGGACAGATACGCAGTATTTT	CASSLSRGVRRTDTQYF
TRBV10-3	TRBJ1-1	NA	NA	TGTGCCATCAGTGGGGGACTGATGAACACTGAAGCTTTCTTT	CAISGGLMNTEAFF
TRBV5-4	TRBJ1-2	TRBD1	NA	TGTGCCAGCAGATCGGGACAGGGGGCTGATGGCTACACCTTC	CASRSGQGADGYTF
TRBV6-6	TRBJ1-1	NA	NA	TGTGCCAGCAGACCAGGATGGGTGAACACTGAAGCTTTCTTT	CASRPGWVNTEAFF
TRBV15	TRBJ2-5	NA	NA	TGTGCCACCAGCAGCCTCCCCGGGAGAGATGAAGAGACCCAGTACTTC	CATSSLPGRDEETQYF
TRBV19	TRBJ2-7	NA	NA	TGTGCCAGTAGCAACTCCTACGAGCAGTACTTC	CASSNSYEQYF
TRBV7-8	TRBJ1-1	TRBD1	NA	TGTGCCAGCAGCTTAGGCCGGACAGGGGTTAACACTGAAGCTTTCTTT	CASSLGRTGVNTEAFF
TRBV9	TRBJ1-2	NA	NA	TGTGCCAGCAGCGCCGAGGAGCAGGGCATATATGGCTACACCTTC	CASSAEEQGIYGYTF
TRBV6-5	TRBJ1-1	TRBD1	NA	TGTGCCAGGGGGGACAGGGTGAACACTGAAGCTTTCTTT	CARGDRVNTEAFF
TRBV19	TRBJ1-1	NA	NA	TGTGCCAGTAGTTCCGGCGACACTGAAGCTTTCTTT	CASSSGDTEAFF
TRBV5-4	TRBJ1-4	TRBD1	NA	TGTGCCAGCAGCTCGACAGGGGGCGCGGAAAAACTGTTTTTT	CASSSTGGAEKLFF
TRBV20-1	TRBJ2-5	NA	NA	TGCAGTGCTAGGGTTGGGACGGTCCAGTACTTC	CSARVGTVQYF
TRBV10-3	TRBJ1-1	NA	NA	TGTGCCATCAGCACACAGGGAATGGCTGAAGCTTTCTTT	CAISTQGMAEAFF
TRBV4-1	TRBJ2-3	TRBD2	NA	TGCGCCAGCAGCCATCGCCCTCGGCAGCGGGGGGGATCAGATACGCAGTATTTT	CASSHRPRQRGGSDTQYF
TRBV2	TRBJ1-2	NA	few	TGTGCCAGCAGTGGGGGGGGCTATGGCTACACCTTC	CASSGGGYGYTF
TRBV6-1	TRBJ1-2	NA	NA	TGTGCCAGCAGTGAGGGACCCGAGTATGGCTACACCTTC	CASSEGPEYGYTF
TRBV7-9	TRBJ2-2	TRBD1	once	TGTGCCAGCAGCCAATTTGTTGGACAGGGGACCACCGGGGAGCTGTTTTTT	CASSQFVGQGTTGELFF
TRBV27	TRBJ2-2	NA	NA	TGTGCCAGCAGTCCCCCGGGGAGGGGGCTCGGGGAGCTGTTTTTT	CASSPPGRGLGELFF
TRBV4-1	TRBJ2-7	NA	NA	TGCGCCAGCAGCCAAGATCCGGCGACCTACGAGCAGTACTTC	CASSQDPATYEQYF
TRBV29-1	TRBJ1-2	NA	NA	TGCAGCGCGAAAAACGCGAATTATGGCTACACCTTC	CSAKNANYGYTF
TRBV7-2	TRBJ1-1	NA	few	TGTGCCAGCAGCTTAGTCTCTTACACTGAAGCTTTCTTT	CASSLVSYTEAFF
TRBV14	TRBJ2-1	NA	NA	TGTGCCAGCAGCCAAGTAATTAGCGAACAGTTCTTC	CASSQVISEQFF
TRBV18	TRBJ2-7	NA	NA	TGTGCCAGCTCGCCCGAAACAGGGATCTTGAGAGAGCAGTACTTC	CASSPETGILREQYF
TRBV9	TRBJ2-2	TRBD2	NA	TGTGCCAGCAGCCCCGGGACTAGCGGGAGCGGGGAGCTGTTTTTT	CASSPGTSGSGELFF
TRBV27	TRBJ2-5	NA	NA	TGTGCCAGCCGGGCGGGGTACCAAGAGACCCAGTACTTC	CASRAGYQETQYF
TRBV27	TRBJ2-7	TRBD1	NA	TGTGCCAGCAGTTACCGGACAGGGGGCTTCTACGAGCAGTACTTC	CASSYRTGGFYEQYF
TRBV11-2	TRBJ2-7	NA	NA	TGTGCCAGCAGCCTATATTTGGGCCTCTACGAGCAGTACTTC	CASSLYLGLYEQYF
TRBV4-1	TRBJ1-3	NA	once	TGCGCCAGCAGCCAAGAGCCCAACTCTGGAAACACCATATATTTT	CASSQEPNSGNTIYF
TRBV5-4	TRBJ2-1	NA	NA	TGTGCCAGCAGCTCTGCTCCTATTAAGGACCGGAACAATGAGCAGTTCTTC	CASSSAPIKDRNNEQFF
TRBV11-2	TRBJ2-1	NA	NA	TGTGCCAGCAGCTCATTCCCCCGGGGGCTCTCCTACAATGAGCAGTTCTTC	CASSSFPRGLSYNEQFF
TRBV11-2	TRBJ1-2	TRBD1	NA	TGTGCCAGCAGCATCCAGGCGGGACAGGGTCAAGGGTACACCTTC	CASSIQAGQGQGYTF
TRBV19	TRBJ2-1	TRBD2	NA	TGTGCCAGTAGTCAGGGACTAGCGGGGGGGTTGTTTGAGCAGTTCTTC	CASSQGLAGGLFEQFF
TRBV13	TRBJ2-7	NA	NA	TGTGCCAGCAGCTTAGGACAGAACTCCTACGAGCAGTACTTC	CASSLGQNSYEQYF
TRBV28	TRBJ1-5	NA	NA	TGTGCCAGCAGTTTATCAAACAATCAGCCCCAGCATTTT	CASSLSNNQPQHF